Each of the 15 T cell receptor beta chains below was sequenced from the same sample in a study of blood T cells in healthy people across ages. A J-beta primer mix and a sample-barcoded 5' primer were used in a second PCR of roughly 6 to 11 cycles. TCRdb re-called the 5' RACE reads through MiXCR, storing one row per CDR3 protein. Altogether roughly 1,700,000 distinct CDR3 sequences are present, about 28% being singletons, with the ten largest covering roughly 8%. The sequenced sample consisted of blood. All receptors derive from a woman aged 25 to 39 in good health.

This clonotype was picked up a small number of times. The chain carries TRBV3-1 and TRBJ2-7; the match to TRBD1 covers 8 bases. The J segment lost 10 bases and the V segment lost 5 bases, leaving 13 bases of the junction unmatched. The CDR3 consists of 14 residues. The germline CDR1 and CDR2 sequences are LGHDT and YNNKEL (reference sequence). Here the CDR3 reads CASSLLGTGSSQYF. CDR3 nucleotides: TGTGCCAGCAGCTTACTGGGGACAGGCTCGTCCCAGTACTTC.

Comment on this clonotype: This could be a read error, since a much larger clone is one nucleotide away. The chain combines TRBV6-2 or TRBV6-3 with TRBJ2-1; 7 bases match TRBD2. Trimming took 0 bases from V and 3 from J; bases not matched to a gene: 5. The CDR3 consists of 16 residues. CDR1 is MNHEY, CDR2 SVGEGT, per germline. The CDR3 here is CASSYSGLVGYNEQFF. The CDR3 DNA reads as TGTGCCAGCAGTTACTCAGGACTAGTGGGCTACAATGAGCAGTTCTTC.

This clonotype was counted only a few times. This chain uses TRBV5-1 with TRBJ2-7, with 7 bases identical to TRBD1. Trimming cost V 3 bases and J 2 bases; bases outside gene matches: 8. The CDR3 covers 15 residues. CDR1 is SGHRS and CDR2 is YFSETQ in the germline V gene. CDR3 sequence reads: CASSSNPGGTYEQYF. The CDR3 DNA follows: TGCGCCAGCAGCTCGAACCCAGGGGGAACCTACGAGCAGTACTTC.

The chain joins TRBV6-5 to TRBJ1-5, with D unresolved. Germline CDR1 is MNHEY and CDR2 is SVGAGI. V lost 5 bases to trimming and J lost 4 bases, with 18 bases between them. The CDR3 length is 16 residues. The CDR3 nucleotides read TGTGCCAGCAGTACCACCGCGGGTTCGGGTAATCAGCCCCAGCATTTT. Encoded protein: CASSTTAGSGNQPQHF.

This clonotype was recorded a few times. The V and J genes are TRBV5-1 and TRBJ2-5; tentatively, D is TRBD1 (6 bases). The CDR3 runs 15 residues. Germline assignment: CDR1 SGHRS and CDR2 YFSETQ. The V and J ends lost 4 bases and 5 bases respectively, with 18 bases between them. CDR3 region: CASSPTPGQSETQYF. The CDR3 bases are TGCGCCAGCAGCCCAACACCGGGACAATCGGAGACCCAGTACTTC. Filled out from reference TRBV5-1 and TRBJ2-5, the complete variable domain reads KAGVTQTPRYLIKTRGQQVTLSCSPISGHRSVSWYQQTPGQGLQFLFEYFSETQRNKGNFPGRFSGRQFSNSRSEMNVSTLELGDSALYLCASSPTPGQSETQYFGPGTRLLVL.

About this clonotype itself: A read error may explain this, as a much larger clone is one base away. The conserved closing phenylalanine or tryptophan is absent in this CDR3, likely reflecting a read error. This sequence joins TRBV12-3 or TRBV12-4 and TRBJ1-2; tentative D call: TRBD1 (5 bases). Deletions cut 6 bases from V and 6 bases from J, with 14 bases between. This CDR3 is built from 13 residues. The CDR3 bases are TGTGCCAGCAGATTCCGACAGTGGCATGGCTACACCCTC. This sequence encodes CASRFRQWHGYTL.

This clonotype was recorded once. The rearrangement links TRBV25-1 to TRBJ2-7; TRBD1 might be the D (6 bases). Trimming cost V 6 bases and J 0 bases, with 12 bases left between them. The CDR3 consists of 14 residues. CDR1 and CDR2 (germline): MGHDK, SYGVNS. The CDR3 bases are TGTGCCAGCAGGGACAGTTATGGCTCCTACGAGCAGTACTTC. Translated: CASRDSYGSYEQYF.

A remark on this clonotype: Just one base apart from a much larger clone, this may be a read error. The rearrangement links TRBV7-2 to TRBJ1-2, with D unresolved. The germline gives CDR1 SGHTA, CDR2 FQGNSA. V was pared by 0 bases and J by 10 bases, with 12 bases between. CDR3 length: 13 amino acids. CDR3 bases: TGTGCCAGCAGCTTAGCAGGGCCCGCGGACTACACCTTC. Translating it yields CASSLAGPADYTF.

The chain links TRBV12-3 or TRBV12-4 to TRBJ2-2; TRBD1 might be the D (6 bases). The CDR3 sequence is 16 residues long. V was pared by 1 base and J by 5 bases, with 14 bases between. This CDR3 reads CASSLVWVGGTGELFF. In DNA, the CDR3 is TGTGCCAGCAGTTTAGTATGGGTAGGGGGAACCGGGGAGCTGTTTTTT.

This clonotype was counted only a few times. This chain joins TRBV3-1 and TRBJ2-4, with a weak D call TRBD2 (6 bases). The end of the DNA aligns better with TRBJ2-7, so the J call may be wrong. From germline, CDR1 is LGHDT and CDR2 YNNKEL (reference sequence). CDR3 length equals 15 residues. The DNA of the CDR3 is TGTGCCAGCAGCCGACCCCGGGCTAGCGTCTACGAGCAGTACTTC. Encoded protein: CASSRPRASVYEQYF.

The gene calls are TRBV5-6 and TRBJ1-1; D is perhaps TRBD1 (5 bases). Germline CDR1 reads SGHDT; CDR2 reads YYEEEE. Deletions cut 0 bases from V and 7 bases from J, with 10 bases between. The CDR3 has 13 amino acids. In DNA, the CDR3 is TGTGCCAGCAGCTTGGCCCGGGGCAATGAAGCTTTCTTT. Amino acids: CASSLARGNEAFF.

The chain recombines TRBV4-2 with TRBJ2-7; tentative D call: TRBD1 (5 bases). Trimming left V 5 bases short and J 2 bases short, with 13 bases between. The CDR3 is 14 amino acids. Germline CDR1 is LGHNA and CDR2 is YNFKEQ. The CDR3 here is CASSNRQPPYEQYF. CDR3 nucleotides: TGTGCCAGCAGCAACCGACAGCCTCCCTACGAGCAGTACTTC.

On this clonotype: This clone may be a read error of a much larger clone one base away. The chain has TRBV4-1 and TRBJ2-1; TRBD1 is a possible D gene (5 bases). V shed 3 bases and J shed 8 bases, with 20 bases lying between them. From germline, CDR1 is MGHRA and CDR2 YSYEKL. The CDR3 spans 16 residues. The CDR3 reads CASSHEEGGGRDEQFF. The CDR3 coding sequence is TGCGCCAGCAGCCACGAGGAAGGTGGCGGCAGGGATGAGCAGTTCTTC.

This clonotype has a handful of counts. The chain links TRBV20-1 to TRBJ2-5; the D gene is possibly TRBD1 (5 bases). The V gene lost 5 bases and the J gene lost 11 bases, with 18 bases spanning the gap. From germline, CDR1 is DFQATT and CDR2 SNEGSKA (reference sequence). The CDR3 has 12 residues. The CDR3 DNA reads TGCAGTGCTCAGGGTCACTACAATGAGCAGTACTTC. This translates into CSAQGHYNEQYF.

The chain recombines TRBV4-2 with TRBJ2-1; TRBD2 aligns across 15 bases. Looked up from germline, CDR1 is LGHNA and CDR2 is YNFKEQ. The length of the CDR3 is 15 residues. The V segment lost 3 bases and the J segment 10 bases; nucleotides outside the gene matches: 4. For the CDR3, the DNA is TGTGCCAGCAGCCAGGAGGGACTAGCGGGGGGCGAGCAGTTCTTC. Encoded protein: CASSQEGLAGGEQFF.